This T cell receptor (beta chain) was observed in a study of blood T cell repertoires in COVID-19. For the study at large: From the United States, Italy and Spain came samples of acute and convalescent COVID-19. PBMCs, B-cell-depleted T cells, or T cells provided the cDNA or gDNA that made up the material.

How the authors handled the data: Amplified reference gene primers provided the basis for estimating nucleated cell counts. Sequenced by immunoSEQ multiplex PCR; TCRdb stores in-frame clones only, minus some. The V and J calls and clone size come from that table; D and trimming were worked out from the DNA. The table lists 150,000 to 200,000 clones, 70% to 90% of them singletons. Germline values: CDR1 SGHRS, CDR2 YFSETQ. V shed 0 bases, J shed 1 base, and the junction held 9 bases outside the gene matches. The CDR3 has 19 residues. The clonotype was recovered from a human donor in a cohort sampled during active COVID-19. The chain links TRBV5-1 to TRBJ2-3; 12 nucleotides agree with TRBD2. Sequencing used peripheral blood. DNA of the CDR3: TGCGCCAGCAGCTTGGGATCGACTAGCGGGGGTTGGGGCACAGATACGCAGTATTTT. Its protein product is CASSLGSTSGGWGTDTQYF.